This paragraph reports one TCR beta chain. Its target is unknown. TCRdb reanalysed the reads using MiXCR and keeps one entry per CDR3 protein. This sample has some 200,000 distinct CDR3 sequences, with about 38% found just once. These data belong to a study of T cell repertoires in cytomegalovirus infection. The wider study: Peptides in the study included HLA-C-restricted and HLA-B-restricted CMV epitopes.

With 8 bases removed from V and 6 bases from J, the gap between germline ends came to 22 bases. CDR1 is MGHRA and CDR2 is YSYEKL in the germline V gene. CDR3 length: 15 residues. Study observations and caveats: HLA-C-restricted CMV clonotypes gave the most frequent clonotype in two of eight donors.

The chain carries TRBV4-1 and TRBJ1-2; possible D gene TRBD1, 5 bases. The sequencing used CD8+ T cells from cultured PBMCs, collected from culture after CMV antigen stimulation. This TCR was sampled from a human donor in good health (CMV status not recorded). Some clones in this sample may be carry-over from other donors' samples. This chain's CDR3 is CASSESAGRENGYTF. CDR3 DNA sequence: TGCGCCAGCTCAGAGTCGGCAGGGAGAGAGAATGGCTACACCTTC.